This T cell receptor beta chain was captured by sequencing in a study of Ad26.COV2.S vaccination and SARS-CoV-2 variants. Study at large: Ad26.COV2.S given intramuscularly, once or twice 56 days apart. Study results and limitations: Vaccine recipients showed a spike-specific TCR breadth that was higher than in placebo recipients.

Treatment in this sample: 19 received Ad26.COV2.S at low or high dose, single or two shots; about 5 received placebo; per-sample allocation not given. Sample collection was performed on day 63 after the first vaccine or placebo injection. An 18-55-year-old adult in Boston served as donor. Note on this clone: Its antigen is as yet unknown.

Assay used: immunoSEQ multiplex PCR; TCRdb lists only in-frame clones, some missing. The sample yields more than 300,000 clones, around 85% seen once. The sequences come from peripheral blood, collected in a trial of Ad26.COV2.S vaccine versus placebo. The sequence was collected from a person aged 18-65 years who received the Ad26.COV2.S COVID-19 vaccine or a placebo.

The CDR3 here is CASSVGNDSPLHF. CDR3 in DNA: TGTGCCAGCAGCGTTGGGAACGATTCACCCCTCCACTTT. The chain employs TRBV9 and TRBJ1-6; D is unclear. Trimming cost V 2 bases and J 8 bases, with 8 bases left between them. The CDR3 is 13 residues long. CDR1 and CDR2 (germline): SGDLS, YYNGEE. Drawing the rest from reference TRBV9 and TRBJ1-6, the complete variable domain is DSGVTQTPKHLITATGQRVTLRCSPRSGDLSVYWYQQSLDQGLQFLIQYYNGEERAKGNILERFSAQQFPDLHSELNLSSLELGDSALYFCASSVGNDSPLHFGNGTRLTVT.